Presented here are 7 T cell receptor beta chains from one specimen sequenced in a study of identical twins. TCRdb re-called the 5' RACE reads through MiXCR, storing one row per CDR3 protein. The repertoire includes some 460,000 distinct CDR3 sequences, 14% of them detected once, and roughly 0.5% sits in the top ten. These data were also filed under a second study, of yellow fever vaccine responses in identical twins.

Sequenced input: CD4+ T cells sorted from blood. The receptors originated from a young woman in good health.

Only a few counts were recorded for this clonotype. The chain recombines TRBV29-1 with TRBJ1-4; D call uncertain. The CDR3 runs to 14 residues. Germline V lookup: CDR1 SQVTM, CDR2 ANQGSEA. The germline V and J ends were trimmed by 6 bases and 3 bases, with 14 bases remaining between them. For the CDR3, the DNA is TGCAGCGTAGTATCCCTCGGGGCTAATGAAAAACTGTTTTTT. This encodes CSVVSLGANEKLFF.

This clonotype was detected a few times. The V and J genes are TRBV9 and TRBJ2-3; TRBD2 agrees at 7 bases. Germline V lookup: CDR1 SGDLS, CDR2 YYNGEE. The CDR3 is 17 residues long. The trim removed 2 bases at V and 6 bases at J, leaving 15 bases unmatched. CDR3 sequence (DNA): TGTGCCAGCAGCGTGAGTTGGGCTAGCGGAGGAATGGATACGCAGTATTTT. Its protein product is CASSVSWASGGMDTQYF. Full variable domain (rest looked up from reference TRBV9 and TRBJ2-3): DSGVTQTPKHLITATGQRVTLRCSPRSGDLSVYWYQQSLDQGLQFLIQYYNGEERAKGNILERFSAQQFPDLHSELNLSSLELGDSALYFCASSVSWASGGMDTQYFGPGTRLTVL.

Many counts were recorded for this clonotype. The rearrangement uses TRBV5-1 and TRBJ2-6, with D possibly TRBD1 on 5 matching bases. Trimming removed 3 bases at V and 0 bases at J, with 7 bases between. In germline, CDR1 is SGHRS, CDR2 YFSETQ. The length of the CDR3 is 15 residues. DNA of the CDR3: TGCGCCAGCAGCTCCCAGGGCTCTGGGGCCAACGTCCTGACTTTC. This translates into CASSSQGSGANVLTF.

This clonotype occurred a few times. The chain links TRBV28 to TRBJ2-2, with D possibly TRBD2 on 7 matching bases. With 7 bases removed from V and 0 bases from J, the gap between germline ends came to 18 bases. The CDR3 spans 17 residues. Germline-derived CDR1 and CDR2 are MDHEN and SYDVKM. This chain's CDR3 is CASTHGGRKPNTGELFF. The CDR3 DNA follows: TGTGCCAGCACCCACGGGGGGCGGAAGCCGAACACCGGGGAGCTGTTTTTT.

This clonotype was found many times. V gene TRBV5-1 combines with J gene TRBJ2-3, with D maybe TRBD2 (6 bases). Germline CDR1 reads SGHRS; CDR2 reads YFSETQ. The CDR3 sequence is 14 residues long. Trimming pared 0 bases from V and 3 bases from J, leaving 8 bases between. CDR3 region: CASSLELATDTQYF. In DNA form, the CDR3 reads TGCGCCAGCAGCTTGGAGCTAGCGACAGATACGCAGTATTTT.

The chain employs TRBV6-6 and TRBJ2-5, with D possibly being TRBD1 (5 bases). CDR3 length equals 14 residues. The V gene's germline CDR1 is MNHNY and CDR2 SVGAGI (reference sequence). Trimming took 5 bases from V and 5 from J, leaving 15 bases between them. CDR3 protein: CASSPTVNQETQYF. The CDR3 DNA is TGTGCCAGCAGTCCGACAGTGAATCAGGAGACCCAGTACTTC.

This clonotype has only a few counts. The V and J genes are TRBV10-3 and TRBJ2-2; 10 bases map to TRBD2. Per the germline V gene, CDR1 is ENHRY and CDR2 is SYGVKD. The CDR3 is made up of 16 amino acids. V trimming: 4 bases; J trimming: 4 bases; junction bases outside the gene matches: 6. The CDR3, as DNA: TGTGCCATCAGTGCCCGACTAGCGGGTTCCACCGGGGAGCTGTTTTTT. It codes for CAISARLAGSTGELFF.